This TCR beta chain is from a study of brain T cells in children with intractable seizures. Study-wide points: Only CDR3 sequence similarity suggested viral specificity, without known HCMV serostatus.

CDR1 and CDR2 from the germline V gene are SEHNR and FQNEAQ (reference sequence). The ends were cut back, 5 bases at V and 3 bases at J, with 17 bases in the middle. This CDR3 spans 16 amino acids. Produced via immunoSEQ multiplex PCR; TCRdb's table is partial and in-frame only. Here the sample spans around 340,000 clones, 93% being singletons. Time point reported: blood from clinic visit 5 months post-surgery; TSC patient then seizure free. Details on this clone: Its antigen remains unidentified.

The TCR sequence derives from a boy under three years old with tuberous sclerosis and intractable seizures. The chain combines TRBV7-9 with TRBJ2-1; possibly TRBD1 or TRBD2 for D (6 bases each). The source material was peripheral blood, sampled approximately 5 months after surgery. The CDR3 DNA sequence: TGTGCCAGCAGCCCACCTACCGGGGGCCACTACAATGAGCAGTTCTTC. The encoded protein is CASSPPTGGHYNEQFF.